What follows describes a single T cell receptor beta chain. The data were taken from a study of patients and donors after allogeneic stem cell transplantation. Germline CDR1 SGHRS, CDR2 YFSETQ. The CDR3 spans 16 residues. V shed 0 bases and J 10 bases; nucleotides not matched to a gene: 11. TCRdb itself ran the RT-PCR reads through MiXCR, one entry per CDR3 protein. The sample holds hundreds of thousands of distinct CDR3 sequences, approximately 16% seen once. The sample taken for sequencing was blood, either unsorted or a sorted T cell fraction (not recorded which). V usage is TRBV5-1 and J usage is TRBJ2-1, with 9 bases aligning to TRBD2. The sequence was obtained from a human donor who was either an allogeneic HSCT recipient or a stem cell or donor lymphocyte infusion donor (not recorded which). It is not recorded whose cells these are; they may come from a transplant donor. The CDR3 protein is CASSLARASGDGEQFF. The CDR3 DNA reads TGCGCCAGCAGCTTGGCTCGGGCTAGCGGGGATGGGGAGCAGTTCTTC.